Listed here are 4 T cell receptor beta chains from one sample, sequenced in a study of T-cell memory formation after mild COVID-19. A single record per CDR3 protein comes from TCRdb applying MiXCR to the 5' RACE reads. The top ten hold approximately 22% of the sample, which has hundreds of thousands of distinct CDR3 sequences, 7% to 10% seen once. Sample: PBMCs or a T cell subset sorted from them (not recorded which). Every receptor here comes from a man between 18 and 29 years old who had mild COVID-19 (a few samples of this study predate the infection). Cell type and time point are not known.

The genes are TRBV4-3 and TRBJ1-4; no clear D gene. Germline V gene lookup returns CDR1 LGHNA and CDR2 YSLEER. V was trimmed by 4 bases and J by 8 bases, leaving 11 bases between them. The CDR3 runs 13 residues. The CDR3 protein is CASSPWSAEKLFF. The DNA for the CDR3 is TGCGCCAGCAGCCCCTGGTCAGCGGAAAAACTGTTTTTT.

This clonotype was found a few times. V gene TRBV6-2 or TRBV6-3 combines with J gene TRBJ1-1; perhaps TRBD1 as D (5 bases). Looked up from germline, CDR1 is MNHEY and CDR2 is SVGEGT. Trimming shortened V by 4 bases and J by 7 bases, and 10 bases separated the two germline ends. The CDR3 extends over 12 amino acids. The CDR3 protein is CASSSPGFEAFF. The CDR3, as DNA: TGTGCCAGCAGTTCCCCAGGGTTTGAAGCTTTCTTT.

V is TRBV12-3 or TRBV12-4 and J is TRBJ2-3, with TRBD2 matching over 7 bases. J lost 2 bases, V lost 8 bases, and 7 bases had no gene match. The CDR3 consists of 14 residues. The CDR3: CASDRGDLTDTQYF. The CDR3 DNA reads TGTGCCAGCGACCGGGGGGACCTCACAGATACGCAGTATTTT.

In its sample, this clonotype was seen a few times. This sequence joins TRBV6-6 and TRBJ2-5; D not certain. The CDR3 consists of 15 residues. Germline values: CDR1 MNHNY, CDR2 SVGAGI (reference sequence). V was cut by 3 bases and J by 1 base, with 12 bases left in between. The CDR3 sequence: CASSYMSISQETQYF. CDR3 nucleotides: TGTGCCAGCAGTTATATGAGCATTTCCCAAGAGACCCAGTACTTC.